The 22 T cell receptor beta chains in this list originate from one sample, sequenced in a study of blood T cell repertoires in COVID-19. The repertoire was sequenced with immunoSEQ multiplex PCR; TCRdb's copy has only in-frame clones and lacks some. Among tens of thousands of clones listed, more than 75% were seen once. The sample was peripheral blood. These receptors originate from a man aged 50-59 years with active COVID-19.

The rearrangement links TRBV6-5 to TRBJ2-3, with D perhaps matching TRBD2 (5 bases). The CDR3 extends over 15 amino acids. Trimming removed 2 bases from V and 0 bases from J, with 9 bases in between. The germline V gene encodes CDR1 MNHEY and CDR2 SVGAGI. The CDR3 is CASSYARTSTDTQYF. As DNA, the CDR3 is TGTGCCAGCAGTTACGCGCGGACTAGCACAGATACGCAGTATTTT.

This chain links TRBV9 with TRBJ2-5; 7 bases align to TRBD1. The CDR3 contains 14 residues. The V gene end was trimmed by 4 bases and the J gene end by 1 base; junction bases not matched to a gene: 4. Germline CDR1 reads SGDLS; CDR2 reads YYNGEE. The CDR3 here is CASSQQGTQETQYF. DNA of the CDR3: TGTGCCAGCAGCCAACAGGGGACCCAAGAGACCCAGTACTTC.

The chain employs TRBV18 and TRBJ1-4; D ambiguous. Germline V lookup: CDR1 KGHSH, CDR2 LQKENI. CDR3 length equals 12 residues. Trimming left V 3 bases short and J 8 bases short, with 7 bases between. CDR3 in DNA: TGTGCCAGCTCACCGTCCCGGGAAAAACTGTTTTTT. Translating gives CASSPSREKLFF.

The chain links TRBV5-1 to TRBJ2-7; 8 positions agree with TRBD1. After removal of 0 bases from V and 6 bases from J, the junction contained 5 bases not matched to a gene. Germline V gives CDR1 SGHRS, CDR2 YFSETQ. The CDR3 covers 14 residues. CDR3 nucleotide sequence: TGCGCCAGCAGCTTGGTCGCAGGGGGCGCCGAGCAGTACTTC. It specifies CASSLVAGGAEQYF.

The table lists this clone with a count of one. The V gene is TRBV7-2, the J gene TRBJ1-2; D is undetermined. Germline V gives CDR1 SGHTA, CDR2 FQGNSA. The CDR3 covers 14 residues. V gave up 1 base and J gave up 5 bases, with 11 bases separating them. CDR3 in DNA: TGTGCCAGCAGCTTAGGAAGTAGCGCTTATGGCTACACCTTC. Protein: CASSLGSSAYGYTF.

The chain employs TRBV6-4 and TRBJ2-3, with D possibly TRBD1 on 6 matching bases. CDR3 length: 16 amino acids. The V gene's germline CDR1 is MRHNA and CDR2 SNTAGT. The germline V and J ends were trimmed by 1 base and 0 bases, with 11 bases remaining between them. CDR3 sequence (DNA): TGTGCCAGCAGTGACTATGGGGGCCGAAGCACAGATACGCAGTATTTT. Residues: CASSDYGGRSTDTQYF.

The chain has TRBV9 and TRBJ2-3; D perhaps matches TRBD2 (6 bases). Germline-derived CDR1 and CDR2 are SGDLS and YYNGEE. Between the trimmed V and J ends, which lost 2 bases and 0 bases, there was a span of 10 bases. The CDR3 loop spans 15 amino acids. The CDR3 DNA follows: TGTGCCAGCAGCGTGGGGAGGCGGAGCACAGATACGCAGTATTTT. Translation gives CASSVGRRSTDTQYF. The whole variable domain, filled in from reference TRBV9 and TRBJ2-3, reads DSGVTQTPKHLITATGQRVTLRCSPRSGDLSVYWYQQSLDQGLQFLIQYYNGEERAKGNILERFSAQQFPDLHSELNLSSLELGDSALYFCASSVGRRSTDTQYFGPGTRLTVL.

This clone was found a few times. The V and J genes are TRBV3-1 (or the pseudogene TRBV3-2) and TRBJ1-4, with 11 bases matching TRBD1. This CDR3 comprises 14 residues. Germline loops: CDR1 LGHDT, CDR2 YNNKEL (reference sequence). Trimming cost V 8 bases and J 8 bases; bases outside gene matches: 7. In DNA, the CDR3 is TGTGCCAGCTGTAACCGGGACAGGGGGGAAAAACTGTTTTTT. This sequence encodes CASCNRDRGEKLFF.

The J gene is TRBJ1-2, the V gene TRBV7-2, with 9 positions matching TRBD1. CDR1 is SGHTA, CDR2 FQGNSA, per germline. This CDR3 is 13 amino acids long. Unmatched junction bases numbered 6, after V lost 5 bases and J lost 8 bases. The CDR3 DNA reads TGTGCCAGCAGCGCGGGACAGGGTCTCGGCTACACCTTC. Translated: CASSAGQGLGYTF.

The V call is TRBV30, the J call TRBJ2-3; D is unresolved. CDR1 is GTSNPN and CDR2 is SVGIG in the germline V gene (reference sequence). The CDR3 is 11 amino acids. V was pared by 3 bases and J by 5 bases, with 6 bases between. For the CDR3, the DNA is TGTGCCTGGAGGTTCCGAGATACGCAGTATTTT. This gives the protein CAWRFRDTQYF.

The chain links TRBV5-8 to TRBJ2-7; possibly TRBD2 for D (6 bases). The CDR3 consists of 14 residues. Germline V gene lookup returns CDR1 SGHTS and CDR2 YDEGEE. Trimming cost V 7 bases and J 5 bases, with 19 bases left between them. Written as DNA, the CDR3 is TGTGCCAGCTTTCTACGGGGGACCAGGAACGAGCAGTACTTC. The encoded protein is CASFLRGTRNEQYF.

The V call is TRBV6-1, the J call TRBJ2-7; 10 bases are shared with TRBD1. Germline values: CDR1 MNHNS, CDR2 SASEGT. The V and J ends lost 7 bases and 2 bases, in that order; junction bases with no gene match: 8. The CDR3 consists of 15 residues. The CDR3 sequence: CASTGQGEFTYEQYF. Written as DNA, the CDR3 is TGTGCCAGCACCGGACAGGGGGAGTTCACCTACGAGCAGTACTTC.

This clone was observed a single time. J is TRBJ2-7 and V is TRBV15; 7 positions agree with TRBD2. The V gene's germline CDR1 is LNHNV and CDR2 YYDKDF (reference sequence). The CDR3 covers 17 residues. The J segment lost 1 base and the V segment lost 0 bases, leaving 9 bases of the junction unmatched. The CDR3 loop reads CATSRDRLAGSSYEQYF. In nucleotides, the CDR3 is TGTGCCACCAGCAGAGATCGGTTAGCGGGCTCATCCTACGAGCAGTACTTC.

The chain uses TRBV7-2 and TRBJ2-1, with 12 bases lining up with TRBD2. Germline assignment: CDR1 SGHTA and CDR2 FQGNSA. Unmatched junction bases numbered 19, after V lost 5 bases and J lost 8 bases. The CDR3 spans 19 residues. The CDR3 DNA sequence: TGTGCCAGCAGCCCCCGCAGGCCACTAGCGGGAGGTAAGGGCGATGAGCAGTTCTTC. Residues: CASSPRRPLAGGKGDEQFF.

The chain uses TRBV7-2 and TRBJ1-6, with D possibly matching TRBD1 (6 bases). The CDR3 spans 14 residues. The germline V and J ends were trimmed by 5 bases and 4 bases, with 9 bases remaining between them. Germline CDR1 reads SGHTA; CDR2 reads FQGNSA. CDR3 protein: CASSEGQYNSPLHF. Written as DNA, the CDR3 is TGTGCCAGCAGCGAAGGACAGTATAATTCACCCCTCCACTTT.

The rearrangement joins TRBV18 to TRBJ1-3, with 7 bases lining up with TRBD1. The CDR3 covers 17 residues. The V and J ends lost 4 bases and 0 bases, in that order; junction bases with no gene match: 9. In germline, CDR1 is KGHSH, CDR2 LQKENI. The CDR3 spells CASSRSGTASSGNTIYF. The CDR3 DNA sequence: TGTGCCAGCTCACGATCCGGGACAGCGAGCTCTGGAAACACCATATATTTT. The complete variable domain, with remaining parts taken from reference TRBV18 and TRBJ1-3, reads NAGVMQNPRHLVRRRGQEARLRCSPMKGHSHVYWYRQLPEEGLKFMVYLQKENIIDESGMPKERFSAEFPKEGPSILRIQQVVRGDSAAYFCASSRSGTASSGNTIYFGEGSWLTVV.

This rearrangement joins TRBV19 to TRBJ2-7; weak D call: TRBD1 (6 bases). Trimming left V 3 bases short and J 6 bases short, with 12 bases between. The CDR3 is made up of 13 amino acids. Germline CDR1 and CDR2: LNHDA and SQIVND (reference sequence). The CDR3 is CASSITGSGEQYF. The DNA of the CDR3 is TGTGCCAGTAGTATTACAGGGTCGGGCGAGCAGTACTTC.

The chain couples TRBV28 to TRBJ2-1, with TRBD2 matching 12 bases. The CDR3 is 17 amino acids. Germline V gene sequence: CDR1 MDHEN, CDR2 SYDVKM. V dropped 3 bases and J dropped 5; count of bases not matched to a gene: 8. The CDR3 spells CASSFQSPSGRDNEQFF. Here the CDR3 DNA reads TGTGCCAGCAGTTTCCAGTCCCCTAGCGGGAGGGACAATGAGCAGTTCTTC.

This clone was detected once. This rearrangement joins TRBV28 to TRBJ2-2; TRBD2 might be the D (6 bases). This CDR3 is 16 amino acids long. Germline CDR1 and CDR2: MDHEN and SYDVKM. The germline V and J ends were trimmed by 7 bases and 3 bases, with 18 bases remaining between them. CDR3 protein: CASTGGRLYDTGELFF. The CDR3, as DNA: TGTGCCAGCACCGGGGGACGACTTTATGACACCGGGGAGCTGTTTTTT. Full variable domain (missing parts from reference TRBV28 and TRBJ2-2): DVKVTQSSRYLVKRTGEKVFLECVQDMDHENMFWYRQDPGLGLRLIYFSYDVKMKEKGDIPEGYSVSREKKERFSLILESASTNQTSMYLCASTGGRLYDTGELFFGEGSRLTVL.

The V gene is TRBV9, the J gene TRBJ2-2; tentatively, D is TRBD2 (6 bases). The CDR3 spans 16 residues. The V gene's germline CDR1 is SGDLS and CDR2 YYNGEE. The ends were cut back, 2 bases at V and 0 bases at J, with 11 bases in the middle. CDR3 DNA sequence: TGTGCCAGCAGCGTTCGGGAGTCTGCGAACACCGGGGAGCTGTTTTTT. The encoded protein is CASSVRESANTGELFF. Complete variable domain (other parts from reference TRBV9 and TRBJ2-2): DSGVTQTPKHLITATGQRVTLRCSPRSGDLSVYWYQQSLDQGLQFLIQYYNGEERAKGNILERFSAQQFPDLHSELNLSSLELGDSALYFCASSVRESANTGELFFGEGSRLTVL.

The chain joins TRBV18 to TRBJ2-7, with TRBD1 as a possible D gene (7 bases). This CDR3 is 16 amino acids long. Germline V gives CDR1 KGHSH, CDR2 LQKENI. V lost 3 bases and J 0 bases, leaving 15 bases between the germline ends. The CDR3, as DNA: TGTGCCAGCTCACCGGGAGGACAGGTTAGCTCCTACGAGCAGTACTTC. This translates into CASSPGGQVSSYEQYF.

The rearrangement links TRBV7-9 to TRBJ2-5, with D maybe TRBD2 (6 bases). V lost 3 bases and J lost 2, with 13 bases in between. CDR3 length: 15 amino acids. Germline assignment: CDR1 SEHNR and CDR2 FQNEAQ (reference sequence). The DNA of the CDR3 is TGTGCCAGCAGCTTCACGGGAGTTGGTCAAGAGACCCAGTACTTC. It encodes CASSFTGVGQETQYF.